This T cell receptor (beta chain) was sequenced during a study of cytomegalovirus exposure and HLA in healthy donors. Study conclusions and caveats: Several of the most significant clusters appeared linked to common viral pathogens, based on a later analysis. Earlier findings revealed that most TCR beta V segments proved productive either about 87% or about 30% of the time. TCR beta chains numbering more than 150 were designated cytomegalovirus-associated.

Amplification used 60 Vbeta primers and 13 Jbeta primers. TCRdb keeps only in-frame clones here, not all; method: immunoSEQ multiplex PCR. Altogether fewer than 150,000 clones are present, 76% being singletons, with the ten largest covering approximately 4%. To note about this clone: Its cognate antigen is unknown.

Trimming took 10 bases from V and 1 from J, leaving 19 bases between them. Germline values: CDR1 ENHRY, CDR2 SYGVKD. The CDR3 is 15 amino acids. The sample taken for sequencing was PBMCs. The sequence was collected from a man between 18 and 29 years old in good health and CMV-seronegative. The chain couples TRBV10-3 to TRBJ2-5; D perhaps matches TRBD2 (6 bases). Here the CDR3 reads CATTPGGTFQETQYF. The CDR3, as DNA: TGTGCCACCACGCCAGGCGGGACCTTCCAAGAGACCCAGTACTTC.